These 26 T cell receptor beta chains originate from one sample sequenced in a study of cytomegalovirus exposure and HLA in healthy donors (dated by TCRdb to the late 2010s). To prepare the library, the immunoSEQ multiplex PCR assay was applied. The multiplex PCR relied on a mix of 60 forward primers for TCR Vbeta segments and 13 reverse primers for TCR Jbeta segments. TCRdb retrieved this table from immuneACCESS and kept in-frame rearrangements only. Not all clones are present; in checked studies, unresolved V genes account for under half, and no reason is known for the remainder. Recorded for this sample are about 160,000 clones; approximately 62% of them occurred a single time. The ten largest clones take up 1.3% to 1.5% of the sample. Sequenced sample: PBMCs. These receptors came from a man in his fifties or sixties in good health and CMV-seronegative.

This chain connects TRBV7-3 to TRBJ2-2, with a weak D call TRBD2 (5 bases). CDR1 and CDR2 from the germline V gene are SGHTA and FQGTGA. The CDR3 is made up of 16 amino acids. V shed 4 bases and J shed 5 bases, with 17 bases lying between them. CDR3 loop: CASSSLGPLRTGELFF. CDR3 in DNA: TGTGCCAGCAGCTCACTAGGACCCCTGAGAACCGGGGAGCTGTTTTTT. Full variable domain (rest looked up from reference TRBV7-3 and TRBJ2-2): GAGVSQTPSNKVTEKGKYVELRCDPISGHTALYWYRQSLGQGPEFLIYFQGTGAADDSGLPNDRFFAVRPEGSVSTLKIQRTERGDSAVYLCASSSLGPLRTGELFFGEGSRLTVL.

The gene calls are TRBV2 and TRBJ1-5; a weak D match, TRBD1 (5 bases). This CDR3 is built from 14 residues. Deletions cut 1 base from V and 4 bases from J, with 8 bases between. Germline V gene sequence: CDR1 SNHLY, CDR2 FYNNEI. The CDR3 nucleotides read TGTGCCAGCAGTGAAGTTGACAGTAATCAGCCCCAGCATTTT. Residues: CASSEVDSNQPQHF.

The CDR3 bases are TGCGCCAGCAGCTTGGGACAGGGGTTTTACGAGCAGTACTTC. This encodes CASSLGQGFYEQYF. The V call is TRBV5-1, the J call TRBJ2-7, with 8 bases lining up with TRBD1. Germline V gene sequence: CDR1 SGHRS, CDR2 YFSETQ. CDR3 length equals 14 residues. V dropped 0 bases and J dropped 4; count of bases not matched to a gene: 3. The complete variable domain, with remaining parts taken from reference TRBV5-1 and TRBJ2-7, reads KAGVTQTPRYLIKTRGQQVTLSCSPISGHRSVSWYQQTPGQGLQFLFEYFSETQRNKGNFPGRFSGRQFSNSRSEMNVSTLELGDSALYLCASSLGQGFYEQYFGPGTRLTVT.

About this clone itself: Other DNA sequences from this sample encode an identical CDR3 as well. V is TRBV28 and J is TRBJ2-5; 8 bases match TRBD1. With 6 bases clipped from V and 5 bases from J, the junction kept 14 bases outside the gene matches. The CDR3 extends over 16 amino acids. CDR1 is MDHEN, CDR2 SYDVKM, per germline. CDR3 in amino acids: CASSINLPGGLETQYF. The CDR3, as DNA: TGTGCCAGCAGCATAAATCTCCCAGGGGGCTTGGAGACCCAGTACTTC.

The chain employs TRBV5-1 and TRBJ2-7; 8 bases match TRBD2. The CDR3 extends over 15 amino acids. CDR1 SGHRS and CDR2 YFSETQ come from the germline V gene. The ends lost 4 bases at V and 0 bases at J; junction bases unmatched: 6. The CDR3 spells CASSPQRGSSYEQYF. For the CDR3, the DNA is TGCGCCAGCAGCCCCCAGCGGGGGAGCTCCTACGAGCAGTACTTC.

This chain links TRBV6-4 with TRBJ1-2, with a tentative D call TRBD1 (5 bases). The CDR3 consists of 15 residues. Per the germline V gene, CDR1 is MRHNA and CDR2 is SNTAGT. Trimming shortened V by 3 bases and J by 6 bases, and 17 bases separated the two germline ends. CDR3 DNA sequence: TGTGCCAGCAGTGAAGAGGAGGGGCTGTGGAATGGCTACACCTTC. It translates to CASSEEEGLWNGYTF.

This clone has only one observation. The J gene is TRBJ2-5, the V gene TRBV6-6; D possibly corresponds to TRBD1 (6 bases). Between the trimmed V and J ends, which lost 6 bases and 0 bases, there was a span of 17 bases. CDR1 is MNHNY and CDR2 is SVGAGI in the germline V gene (reference sequence). This CDR3 spans 16 amino acids. CDR3 nucleotide sequence: TGTGCCAGCAGGGACACAGGGCTGGGGAACCAAGAGACCCAGTACTTC. Its protein product is CASRDTGLGNQETQYF.

This clone appeared a single time. The CDR3 coding sequence is TGTGCCAGCAGCAACCTAGCGGGGCGCACAGATACGCAGTATTTT. Translation: CASSNLAGRTDTQYF. The V gene is TRBV9, the J gene TRBJ2-3, with 9 positions matching TRBD2. The germline V gene encodes CDR1 SGDLS and CDR2 YYNGEE. With V trimmed by 4 bases and J by 1 base, 4 bases remained unmatched. There are 15 residues in the CDR3.

The gene calls are TRBV5-6 and TRBJ1-1, with 10 bases aligning to TRBD1. The germline V gene encodes CDR1 SGHDT and CDR2 YYEEEE. V trimming: 4 bases; J trimming: 2 bases; junction bases outside the gene matches: 5. This CDR3 is 15 amino acids long. The CDR3 here is CASSLTGGKNTEAFF. The CDR3 DNA reads TGTGCCAGCAGCCTGACAGGGGGCAAAAACACTGAAGCTTTCTTT.

This clone came up a few times. The chain joins TRBV11-3 to TRBJ2-3, with a possible D match to TRBD2 (6 bases). The CDR3 is 17 amino acids. V was trimmed by 5 bases and J by 3 bases, leaving 21 bases between them. Germline V lookup: CDR1 SGHNT, CDR2 YENEEA. The CDR3 sequence: CASSPGHRFGRTDTQYF. The CDR3 nucleotides are TGTGCCAGCAGCCCCGGACATAGGTTTGGGAGGACAGATACGCAGTATTTT.

With regard to this clone: The junction departs from germline at one end; a sequencing error may be responsible. The chain combines TRBV11-2 with TRBJ1-6; D not resolved. In germline, CDR1 is SGHAT, CDR2 FQNNGV. The CDR3 contains 15 residues. CDR3 loop: CASTLALRRNSPLHF. The CDR3 bases are TGTGCCAGCACCTTAGCGCTCCGTCGGAATTCACCCCTCCACTTT.

This clone was observed a handful of times. This chain joins TRBV2 and TRBJ2-7; unclear D gene. Germline values: CDR1 SNHLY, CDR2 FYNNEI. The V end was cut by 0 bases, the J end by 6 bases, with 3 bases between. This CDR3 has 11 amino acids. CDR3 coding DNA: TGTGCCAGCAGTGAAGCCGTCGAGCAGTACTTC. It encodes CASSEAVEQYF.

The V call is TRBV19, the J call TRBJ1-2; 11 bases agree with TRBD1. CDR3 size: 15 residues. With 7 bases clipped from V and 3 bases from J, the junction kept 7 bases outside the gene matches. The V gene's germline CDR1 is LNHDA and CDR2 SQIVND (reference sequence). CDR3 nucleotide sequence: TGTGCCAGTACCCGGACAGGGGGCGCGGACTATGGCTACACCTTC. It is translated as CASTRTGGADYGYTF.

This chain links TRBV30 with TRBJ2-6, with unresolved D. The CDR3 extends over 14 amino acids. Germline CDR1 GTSNPN, CDR2 SVGIG (reference sequence). V lost 0 bases to trimming and J lost 2 bases, with 5 bases between them. The CDR3 region is CAWSVAAGANVLTF. The CDR3 region has the DNA TGTGCCTGGAGTGTAGCCGCTGGGGCCAACGTCCTGACTTTC. Together with reference TRBV30 and TRBJ2-6, the CDR3 gives the full variable domain: SQTIHQWPATLVQPVGSPLSLECTVEGTSNPNLYWYRQAAGRGLQLLFYSVGIGQISSEVPQNLSASRPQDRQFILSSKKLLLSDSGFYLCAWSVAAGANVLTFGAGSRLTVL.

The chain recombines TRBV19 with TRBJ2-6; D is possibly TRBD1 (6 bases). V was trimmed by 8 bases and J by 2 bases, leaving 16 bases between them. The CDR3 runs to 16 residues. The germline CDR1 and CDR2 sequences are LNHDA and SQIVND (reference sequence). CDR3 DNA: TGTGCCAGTGACGACGGATGGGACACTGGGGCCAACGTCCTGACTTTC. Its translation is CASDDGWDTGANVLTF.

This clone is a singleton in its sample. The chain carries TRBV29-1 and TRBJ1-2, with TRBD1 as a possible D gene (6 bases). Deletions cut 3 bases from V and 4 bases from J, with 15 bases between. CDR1 and CDR2 (germline): SQVTM, ANQGSEA. The CDR3 runs to 14 residues. DNA of the CDR3: TGCAGCGTTGACTGGGGGGGCGCCTCCTATGGCTACACCTTC. Amino acid sequence: CSVDWGGASYGYTF.

The chain employs TRBV4-2 and TRBJ2-5; 12 bases line up with TRBD2. The J call is doubtful: the DNA matches TRBJ2-7 better. Germline V lookup: CDR1 LGHNA, CDR2 YNFKEQ. The CDR3 extends over 15 amino acids. CDR3 bases: TGTGCCAGCAGCCAAGAAACTAGCGGGGGGTACGAGCAGTACTTC. It encodes CASSQETSGGYEQYF.

This clone appeared a few times. The sample carries other DNA sequences with the same CDR3. This chain's CDR3 is CASSLDSSNQPQHF. CDR3 coding DNA: TGCGCCAGCAGCTTGGACAGCTCCAATCAGCCCCAGCATTTT. V is TRBV5-1 and J is TRBJ1-5; the D is unclear. CDR3 length: 14 residues. Germline V gives CDR1 SGHRS, CDR2 YFSETQ. V lost 0 bases to trimming and J lost 3 bases, with 7 bases between them.

The genes are TRBV7-6 and TRBJ1-1; TRBD1 might be the D (6 bases). This CDR3 is built from 16 residues. Germline CDR1 SGHVS, CDR2 FNYEAQ. V was pared by 0 bases and J by 5 bases, with 16 bases between. CDR3 residues: CASSLARQGSSTEAFF. The CDR3 nucleotides are TGTGCCAGCAGCTTAGCAAGGCAGGGGAGTTCGACTGAAGCTTTCTTT.

CDR3: CASSYGRGTTYEQYF. CDR3 sequence (DNA): TGTGCCAGCAGTTACGGTCGGGGGACGACCTACGAGCAGTACTTC. The rearrangement links TRBV6-5 to TRBJ2-7, with D tentatively TRBD2 (6 bases). This CDR3 has 15 amino acids. Germline CDR1 MNHEY, CDR2 SVGAGI. Between the trimmed V and J ends, which lost 2 bases and 2 bases, there was a span of 13 bases.

This chain links TRBV2 with TRBJ1-2; 8 bases match TRBD1. The CDR3 runs to 13 residues. Trimming at V came to 8 bases and at J to 0 bases, leaving 2 bases not matched to a gene. Germline V gene lookup returns CDR1 SNHLY and CDR2 FYNNEI. In DNA form, the CDR3 reads TGTGCCAGCGGGACAGGCCCTAACTATGGCTACACCTTC. It encodes CASGTGPNYGYTF.

This clone was recorded a few times. The genes are TRBV29-1 and TRBJ1-1; maybe TRBD1 (5 bases). The CDR3 length is 15 residues. Germline lookup yields CDR1 SQVTM and CDR2 ANQGSEA. The germline V and J ends were trimmed by 0 bases and 4 bases, with 15 bases remaining between them. CDR3 coding DNA: TGCAGCGTTGAAGATCTTGTAGGGGCAGGCACTGAAGCTTTCTTT. Translating it yields CSVEDLVGAGTEAFF.

The rearrangement uses TRBV5-1 and TRBJ2-2, with TRBD1 identical over 8 bases. J was trimmed by 1 base and V by 4 bases; bases with no gene match: 6. CDR3 length equals 16 residues. Germline loops: CDR1 SGHRS, CDR2 YFSETQ. CDR3 region: CASSIAGTGNTGELFF. In nucleotides, the CDR3 is TGCGCCAGCAGCATTGCCGGGACAGGGAACACCGGGGAGCTGTTTTTT.

V is TRBV5-1 and J is TRBJ1-4; the match to TRBD1 covers 9 bases. The trim removed 4 bases at V and 8 bases at J, leaving 6 bases unmatched. CDR3 size: 14 residues. The germline gives CDR1 SGHRS, CDR2 YFSETQ. This CDR3 reads CASSMDRGREKLFF. CDR3 nucleotides: TGCGCCAGCAGCATGGACAGGGGCCGAGAAAAACTGTTTTTT.

The chain is built from TRBV4-3 and TRBJ1-2; TRBD1 matches 9 bases. Germline CDR1 and CDR2: LGHNA and YSLEER. Unmatched junction bases numbered 8, after V lost 1 base and J lost 8 bases. The CDR3 length is 15 residues. In DNA, the CDR3 is TGCGCCAGCAGCCAAGGGGGACAGGGTCCTTACGGCTACACCTTC. This sequence encodes CASSQGGQGPYGYTF.

CDR3 nucleotides: TGTGCCAGCAGCTTATCTTATTCGGACTATTCCTACAATGAGCAGTTCTTC. Encoded protein: CASSLSYSDYSYNEQFF. J is TRBJ2-1 and V is TRBV7-2, with a weak D call TRBD2 (6 bases). The CDR3 is made up of 17 amino acids. Germline CDR1 SGHTA, CDR2 FQGNSA. V lost 2 bases to trimming and J lost 1 base, with 15 bases between them.